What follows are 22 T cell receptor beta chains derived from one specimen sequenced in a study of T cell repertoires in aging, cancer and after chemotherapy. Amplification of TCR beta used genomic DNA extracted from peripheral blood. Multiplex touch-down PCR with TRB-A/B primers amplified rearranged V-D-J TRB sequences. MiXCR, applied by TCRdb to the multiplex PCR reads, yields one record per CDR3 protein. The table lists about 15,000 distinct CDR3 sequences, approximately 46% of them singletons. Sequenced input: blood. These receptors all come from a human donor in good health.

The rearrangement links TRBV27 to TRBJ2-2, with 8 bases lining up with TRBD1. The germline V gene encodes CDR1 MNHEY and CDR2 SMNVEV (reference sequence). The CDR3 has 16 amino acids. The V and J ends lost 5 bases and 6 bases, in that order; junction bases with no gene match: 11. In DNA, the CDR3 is TGTGCCAGCAGTATGCTCAGACAGGGGAAGGCCGGGGAGCTGTTTTTT. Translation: CASSMLRQGKAGELFF.

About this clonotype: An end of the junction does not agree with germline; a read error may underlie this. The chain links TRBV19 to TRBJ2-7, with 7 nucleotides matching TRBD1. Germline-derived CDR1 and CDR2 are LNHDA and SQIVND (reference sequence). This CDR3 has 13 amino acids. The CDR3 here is CASSTRDRYFFWF. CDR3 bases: TGTGCCAGTAGTACTCGGGACAGATATTTTTTCTGGTTC.

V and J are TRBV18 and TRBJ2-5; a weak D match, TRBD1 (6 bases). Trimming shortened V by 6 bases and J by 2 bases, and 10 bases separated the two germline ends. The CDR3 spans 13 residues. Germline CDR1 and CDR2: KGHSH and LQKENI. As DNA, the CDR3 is TGTGCCAGCTCCCGGACAGAACAAGAGACCCAGTACTTC. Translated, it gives CASSRTEQETQYF.

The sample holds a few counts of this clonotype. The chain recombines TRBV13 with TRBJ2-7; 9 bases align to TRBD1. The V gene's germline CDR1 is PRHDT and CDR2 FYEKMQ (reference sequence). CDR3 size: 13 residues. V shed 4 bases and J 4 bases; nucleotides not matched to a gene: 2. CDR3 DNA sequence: TGTGCCAGCAGCTCGGGACAGGGATACGAGCAGTACTTC. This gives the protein CASSSGQGYEQYF.

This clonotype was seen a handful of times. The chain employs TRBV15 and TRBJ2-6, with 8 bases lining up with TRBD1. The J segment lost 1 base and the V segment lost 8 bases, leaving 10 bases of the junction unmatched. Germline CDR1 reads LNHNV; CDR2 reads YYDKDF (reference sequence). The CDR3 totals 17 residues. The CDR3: CATGRDRSNSGANVLTF. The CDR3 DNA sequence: TGTGCCACCGGGCGGGACAGGTCTAATTCTGGGGCCAACGTCCTGACTTTC.

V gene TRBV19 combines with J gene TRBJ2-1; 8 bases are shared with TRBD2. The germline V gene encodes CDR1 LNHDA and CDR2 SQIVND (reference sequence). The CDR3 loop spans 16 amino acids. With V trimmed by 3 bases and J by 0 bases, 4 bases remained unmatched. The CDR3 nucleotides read TGTGCCAGTAGTATGCGGGAGGTTAGCTCCTACAATGAGCAGTTCTTC. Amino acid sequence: CASSMREVSSYNEQFF. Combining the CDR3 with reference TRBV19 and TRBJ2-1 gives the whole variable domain DGGITQSPKYLFRKEGQNVTLSCEQNLNHDAMYWYRQDPGQGLRLIYYSQIVNDFQKGDIAEGYSVSREKKESFPLTVTSAQKNPTAFYLCASSMREVSSYNEQFFGPGTRLTVL.

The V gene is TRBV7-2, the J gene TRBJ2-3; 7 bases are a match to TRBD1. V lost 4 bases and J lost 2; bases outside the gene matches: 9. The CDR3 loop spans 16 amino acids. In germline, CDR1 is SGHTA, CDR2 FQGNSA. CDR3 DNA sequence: TGTGCCAGCAGCTCAAGGGGACAGCAACTCACAGATACGCAGTATTTT. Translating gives CASSSRGQQLTDTQYF. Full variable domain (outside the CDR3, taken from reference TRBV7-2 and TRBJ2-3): GAGVSQSPSNKVTEKGKDVELRCDPISGHTALYWYRQSLGQGLEFLIYFQGNSAPDKSGLPSDRFSAERTGGSVSTLTIQRTQQEDSAVYLCASSSRGQQLTDTQYFGPGTRLTVL.

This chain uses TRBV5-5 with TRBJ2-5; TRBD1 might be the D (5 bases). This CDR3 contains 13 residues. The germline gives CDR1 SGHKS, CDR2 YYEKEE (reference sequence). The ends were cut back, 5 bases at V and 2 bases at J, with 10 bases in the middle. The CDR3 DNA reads TGTGCCAGCAGGTCGCCAGGGCAAGAGACCCAGTACTTC. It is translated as CASRSPGQETQYF.

CDR3 loop: CASSYSAGGSYNEQFF. The CDR3 DNA reads as TGTGCCAGCAGTTACTCGGCAGGGGGCTCCTACAATGAGCAGTTCTTC. J is TRBJ2-1 and V is TRBV6-5, with 7 positions matching TRBD1. Trimming took 0 bases from V and 0 from J; bases not matched to a gene: 2. Germline V gene data show CDR1 as MNHEY and CDR2 as SVGAGI. The CDR3 contains 16 residues.

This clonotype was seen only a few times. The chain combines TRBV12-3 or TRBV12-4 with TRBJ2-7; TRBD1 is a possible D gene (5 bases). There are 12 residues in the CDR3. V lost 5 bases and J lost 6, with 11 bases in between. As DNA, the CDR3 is TGTGCCAGCAGTCAAGGGGCGAGCGAGCAGTACTTC. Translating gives CASSQGASEQYF.

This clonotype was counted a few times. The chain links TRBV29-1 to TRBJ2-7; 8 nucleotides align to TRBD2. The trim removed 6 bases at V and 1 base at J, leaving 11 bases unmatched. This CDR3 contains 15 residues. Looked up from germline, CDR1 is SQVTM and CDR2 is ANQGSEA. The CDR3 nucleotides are TGCAGCGTCCGACTCGGGGGGGGATTGTCCTACGAGCAGTACTTC. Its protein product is CSVRLGGGLSYEQYF.

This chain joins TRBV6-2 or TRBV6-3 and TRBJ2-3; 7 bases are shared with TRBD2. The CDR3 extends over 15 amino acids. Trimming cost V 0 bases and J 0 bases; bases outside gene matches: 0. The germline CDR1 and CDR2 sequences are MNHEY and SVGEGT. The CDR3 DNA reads TGTGCCAGCAGTTACTCTAGCGGGAGCACAGATACGCAGTATTTT. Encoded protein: CASSYSSGSTDTQYF.

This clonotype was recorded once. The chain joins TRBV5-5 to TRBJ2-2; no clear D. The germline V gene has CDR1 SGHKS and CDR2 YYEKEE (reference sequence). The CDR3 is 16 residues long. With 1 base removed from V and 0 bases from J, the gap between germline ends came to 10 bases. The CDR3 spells CASSLIVDANTGELFF. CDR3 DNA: TGTGCCAGCAGCTTGATCGTGGACGCGAACACCGGGGAGCTGTTTTTT.

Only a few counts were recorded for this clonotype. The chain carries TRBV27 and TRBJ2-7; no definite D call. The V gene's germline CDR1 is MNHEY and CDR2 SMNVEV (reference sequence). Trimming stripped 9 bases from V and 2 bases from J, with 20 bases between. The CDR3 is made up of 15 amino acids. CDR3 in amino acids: CASRIFSQGTYEQYF. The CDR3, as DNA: TGTGCCAGTCGAATCTTCAGTCAAGGGACCTACGAGCAGTACTTC.

CDR3 region: CATSRVVSGVNGELFF. The CDR3 DNA follows: TGTGCCACCAGCAGAGTGGTTAGCGGTGTGAACGGGGAGCTGTTTTTT. The chain couples TRBV15 to TRBJ2-2; tentative D call: TRBD2 (6 bases). The CDR3 spans 16 residues. The germline gives CDR1 LNHNV, CDR2 YYDKDF (reference sequence). V was pared by 1 base and J by 7 bases, with 16 bases between. The whole variable domain, remainder taken from reference TRBV15 and TRBJ2-2, is DAMVIQNPRYQVTQFGKPVTLSCSQTLNHNVMYWYQQKSSQAPKLLFHYYDKDFNNEADTPDNFQSRRPNTSFCFLDIRSPGLGDTAMYLCATSRVVSGVNGELFFGEGSRLTVL.

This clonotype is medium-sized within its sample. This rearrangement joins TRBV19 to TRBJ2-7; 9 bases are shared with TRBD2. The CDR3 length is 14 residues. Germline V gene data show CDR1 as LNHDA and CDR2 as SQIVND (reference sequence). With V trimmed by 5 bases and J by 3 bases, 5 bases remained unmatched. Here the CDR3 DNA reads TGTGCCAGTAGTTCCGGGACTAGCAGCTACGAGCAGTACTTC. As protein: CASSSGTSSYEQYF.

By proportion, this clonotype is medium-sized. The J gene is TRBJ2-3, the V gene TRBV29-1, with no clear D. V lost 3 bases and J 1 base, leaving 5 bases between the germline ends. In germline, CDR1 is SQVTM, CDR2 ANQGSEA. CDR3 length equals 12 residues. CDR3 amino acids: CSVESGTDTQYF. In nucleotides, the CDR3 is TGCAGCGTTGAGTCGGGCACAGATACGCAGTATTTT.

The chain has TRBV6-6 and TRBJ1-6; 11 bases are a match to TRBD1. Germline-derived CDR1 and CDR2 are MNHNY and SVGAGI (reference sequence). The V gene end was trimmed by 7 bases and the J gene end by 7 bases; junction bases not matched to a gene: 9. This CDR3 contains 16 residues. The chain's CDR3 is CASIPGQGAWNSPLHF. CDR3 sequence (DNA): TGTGCCAGCATTCCCGGACAGGGGGCGTGGAATTCACCCCTCCACTTT.

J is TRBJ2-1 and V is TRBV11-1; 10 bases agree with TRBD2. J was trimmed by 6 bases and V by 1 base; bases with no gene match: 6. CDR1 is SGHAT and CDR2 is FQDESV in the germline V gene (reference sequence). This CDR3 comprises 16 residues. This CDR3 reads CASSLDRIAGGNEQFF. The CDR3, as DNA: TGTGCCAGCAGCTTAGATCGGATAGCGGGAGGCAATGAGCAGTTCTTC.

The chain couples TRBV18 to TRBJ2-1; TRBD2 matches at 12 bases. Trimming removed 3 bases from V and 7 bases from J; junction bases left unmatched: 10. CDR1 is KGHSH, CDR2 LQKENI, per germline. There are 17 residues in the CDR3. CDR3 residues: CASSPSRLAGALNEQFF. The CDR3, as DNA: TGTGCCAGCTCACCTTCAAGACTAGCGGGAGCTTTGAATGAGCAGTTCTTC.

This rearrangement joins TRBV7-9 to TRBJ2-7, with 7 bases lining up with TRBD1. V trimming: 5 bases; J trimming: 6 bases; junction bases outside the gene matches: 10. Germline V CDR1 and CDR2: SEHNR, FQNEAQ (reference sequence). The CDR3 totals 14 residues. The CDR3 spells CASSLRQGQGEQYF. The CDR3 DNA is TGTGCCAGCAGCCTTCGACAGGGTCAAGGCGAGCAGTACTTC.

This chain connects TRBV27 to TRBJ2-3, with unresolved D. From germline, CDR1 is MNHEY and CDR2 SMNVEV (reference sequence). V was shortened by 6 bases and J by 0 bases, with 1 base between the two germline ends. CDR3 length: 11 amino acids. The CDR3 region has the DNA TGTGCCAGCAGAAGCACAGATACGCAGTATTTT. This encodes CASRSTDTQYF.